This TCR beta chain is from a study of brain T cells in children with intractable seizures. Sequencing was limited to surgery cases with top T cell transcript signatures in brain tissue. Assay: immunoSEQ multiplex PCR; the TCRdb copy retains only in-frame clones and omits some. The sample has tens of thousands of clones, roughly 91% seen once. Germline CDR1 SEHNR, CDR2 FQNEAQ (reference sequence). The CDR3 consists of 12 residues. V gave up 4 bases and J gave up 6 bases; unmatched junction bases: 3. The sequence derives from a boy under two years old with tuberous sclerosis and intractable seizures. V usage is TRBV7-9 and J usage is TRBJ2-7, with 7 bases aligning to TRBD1. The specimen was peripheral blood, collected at surgery. This CDR3 reads CASSSRGSEQYF. DNA for the CDR3: TGTGCCAGCAGCTCCAGGGGGAGCGAGCAGTACTTC.